The TCR beta chain under discussion was sequenced for a study of monozygotic twins with inflammatory bowel disease. Points from the study as a whole: Healthy co-twins had higher TCRbeta inverse Simpson diversity than their IBD twins. Different subtypes (of T cells) could not be told apart from one another. Added variability in patient repertoires may stem from differing immunosuppressive treatments.

The CDR3 has 15 residues. Germline V gives CDR1 DFQATT, CDR2 SNEGSKA (reference sequence). Total RNA input per TCR library was around 3,600 ng. TCRdb processed the 5' RACE reads again and assigns one entry to each CDR3 protein, with no DNA. The sample table includes roughly 200,000 distinct CDR3 sequences. Of note for this clonotype: Its specificity is unknown.

The chain uses TRBV20-1 and TRBJ1-5; the D call from TCRdb, TRBD1, cannot be confirmed without DNA. The sequenced sample was blood. This clonotype was sampled from a human donor with ulcerative colitis or Crohn's disease, or a healthy co-twin of an affected twin (not recorded which). The CDR3 sequence is CSARNWGQSNQPQHF.